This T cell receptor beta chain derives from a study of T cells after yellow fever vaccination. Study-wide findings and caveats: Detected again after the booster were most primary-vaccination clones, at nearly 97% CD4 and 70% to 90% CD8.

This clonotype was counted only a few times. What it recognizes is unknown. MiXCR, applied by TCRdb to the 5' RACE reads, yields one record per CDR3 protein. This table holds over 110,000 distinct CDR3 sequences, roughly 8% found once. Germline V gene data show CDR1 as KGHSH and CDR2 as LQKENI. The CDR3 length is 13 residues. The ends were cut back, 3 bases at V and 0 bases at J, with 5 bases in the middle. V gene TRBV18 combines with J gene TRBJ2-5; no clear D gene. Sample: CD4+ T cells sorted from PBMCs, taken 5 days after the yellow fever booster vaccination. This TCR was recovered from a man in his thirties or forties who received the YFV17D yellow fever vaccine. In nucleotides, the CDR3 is TGTGCCAGCTCACCCTCGTACCAAGAGACCCAGTACTTC. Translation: CASSPSYQETQYF.